Listed here is a single T cell receptor (beta chain). This clonotype registers as medium-sized (0.01 to 0.1%) within its sample. Its antigen is not yet known. No base quality values were provided; no much bigger clone lies one nucleotide off. The sample originates from a study (dated by TCRdb to about 2013). TCRdb records Illumina Genome Analyzer IIx as the sequencer. The raw public reads went through TCRdb reprocessing: fastp at Q25, MiXCR clone calling, in-frame beta chains kept. Rows are combined by CDR3 protein, so each entry shows the most common genes and DNA. The sample table holds about 7,100 distinct CDR3 sequences, of which 32% were seen once. The top ten hold over 20% of the sample. Compared with germline, V lacks 7 bases and J lacks 8 bases; bases without a gene match: 5. The germline V gene provides CDR1 SQVTM and CDR2 ANQGSEA. The CDR3 has 11 amino acids, counting the end cysteine and phenylalanine. Only the CDR3 DNA stays, 33 bases, in frame from base 1.

The origin of this receptor is a human donor. The rearrangement combines TRBV29-1 with TRBJ1-2, with TRBD1 identical over 9 junction bases. The sequenced sample consisted of blood. This receptor has the CDR3 CSGGTGWGYTF. The DNA reads TGCAGCGGGGGGACAGGGTGGGGCTACACCTTC.